This T cell receptor (beta chain) was recovered during a study of PD-1 blockade in classical Hodgkin lymphoma. In the study overall: Patients got intravenous nivolumab 3 mg/kg every 2 weeks.

Germline CDR1 reads MGHRA; CDR2 reads YSYEKL. V lost 2 bases, J lost 5 bases, and 3 bases stayed unmatched. This CDR3 has 15 amino acids. Overall study findings and caveats: Baseline TCR diversity was reportedly lower in newly diagnosed patients than healthy donors.

As to this clone: Antigen unknown.

The time point is: cycle 4 day 1 (C4D1), after 5 to 7 weeks of nivolumab. Every patient experienced relapse after autologous stem cell transplantation, and brentuximab vedotin exposure varied. TCRdb's copy holds only in-frame clones and misses some; the assay was immunoSEQ multiplex PCR. The sample includes over 50,000 clones, around 90% of them seen just once. The sequence was obtained from a human donor with classical Hodgkin lymphoma. The sequencing here drew on peripheral blood mononuclear cells (PBMCs), taken before the fourth cycle of nivolumab. V gene TRBV4-1 combines with J gene TRBJ2-7, with 13 nucleotides matching TRBD2. CDR3 nucleotide sequence: TGCGCCAGCAGCCAACCGGGACTAGCGGGGCACGAGCAGTACTTC. Translated, it gives CASSQPGLAGHEQYF.